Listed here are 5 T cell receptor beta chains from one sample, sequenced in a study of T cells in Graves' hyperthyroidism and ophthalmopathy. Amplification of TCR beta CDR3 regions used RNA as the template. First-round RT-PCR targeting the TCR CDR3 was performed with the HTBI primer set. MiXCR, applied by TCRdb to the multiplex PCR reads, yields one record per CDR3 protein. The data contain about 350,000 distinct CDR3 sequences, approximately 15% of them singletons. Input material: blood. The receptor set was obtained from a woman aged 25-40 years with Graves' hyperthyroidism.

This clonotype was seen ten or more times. In nucleotides, the CDR3 is TGTGCCAGCAGTTTATTAGGGGGGACCCAGTACTTC. Protein sequence: CASSLLGGTQYF. This chain joins TRBV28 and TRBJ2-5; possible D gene TRBD1, 6 bases. CDR1 is MDHEN and CDR2 is SYDVKM in the germline V gene. V dropped 1 base and J dropped 7 bases, with 7 bases sitting between them. The length of the CDR3 is 12 residues.

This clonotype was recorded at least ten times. Here the CDR3 DNA reads TGTGCCAGCAGCGTAGGGACAGGGGTTAAGAATGAGCAGTTCTTC. Encoded protein: CASSVGTGVKNEQFF. This rearrangement joins TRBV9 to TRBJ2-1, with 9 bases matching TRBD1. V lost 0 bases to trimming and J lost 7 bases; unmatched junction nucleotides: 5. This CDR3 contains 15 residues. Germline CDR1 reads SGDLS; CDR2 reads YYNGEE.

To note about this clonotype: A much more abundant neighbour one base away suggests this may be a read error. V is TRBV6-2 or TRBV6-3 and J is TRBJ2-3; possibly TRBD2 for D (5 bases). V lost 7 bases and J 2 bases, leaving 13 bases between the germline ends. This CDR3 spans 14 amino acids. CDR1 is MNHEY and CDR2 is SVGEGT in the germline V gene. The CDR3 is CASMQLGDTDTQYF. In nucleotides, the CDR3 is TGTGCCAGCATGCAGCTGGGAGACACAGATACGCAGTATTTT.

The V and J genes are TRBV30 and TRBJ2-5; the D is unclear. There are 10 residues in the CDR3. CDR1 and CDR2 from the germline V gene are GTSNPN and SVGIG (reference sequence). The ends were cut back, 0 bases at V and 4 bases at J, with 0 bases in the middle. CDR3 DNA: TGTGCCTGGAGTGTAGAGACCCAGTACTTC. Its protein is CAWSVETQYF.

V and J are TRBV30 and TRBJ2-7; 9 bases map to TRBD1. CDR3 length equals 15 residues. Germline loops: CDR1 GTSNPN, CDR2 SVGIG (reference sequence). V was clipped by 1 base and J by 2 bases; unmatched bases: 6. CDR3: CAWSGGGTGPYEQYF. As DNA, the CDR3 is TGTGCCTGGAGTGGAGGGGGGACAGGGCCCTACGAGCAGTACTTC.